Shown below are 20 T cell receptor beta chains from a single sample sequenced in a study of T cells in Graves' hyperthyroidism and ophthalmopathy. RNA transcripts were the template for amplifying TCR beta CDR3 regions. HTBI primers drove first-round RT-PCR of the TCR CDR3. TCRdb ran MiXCR on the multiplex PCR reads and lists one entry per CDR3 protein. The profile shows hundreds of thousands of distinct CDR3 sequences, roughly 20% of them singletons. The sequencing sample was made of blood. These receptors all stem from a man under 40 with Graves' ophthalmopathy.

V and J are TRBV11-2 and TRBJ1-2; 7 bases are a match to TRBD1. Germline assignment: CDR1 SGHAT and CDR2 FQNNGV. Germline trimming cut 2 bases from V and 0 bases from J; bases unmatched to any gene: 6. CDR3 length equals 16 residues. The CDR3 DNA sequence: TGTGCCAGCAGCTTAACCGGACAGGCTGCTAACTATGGCTACACCTTC. As protein: CASSLTGQAANYGYTF. Supplemented by reference TRBV11-2 and TRBJ1-2, the full variable domain reads EAGVAQSPRYKIIEKRQSVAFWCNPISGHATLYWYQQILGQGPKLLIQFQNNGVVDDSQLPKDRFSAERLKGVDSTLKIQPAKLEDSAVYLCASSLTGQAANYGYTFGSGTRLTVV.

This clonotype has a handful of counts. The chain recombines TRBV6-1 with TRBJ2-2, with 7 bases aligning to TRBD1. The trim removed 7 bases at V and 4 bases at J, leaving 9 bases unmatched. This CDR3 contains 15 residues. The germline V gene encodes CDR1 MNHNS and CDR2 SASEGT. The DNA of the CDR3 is TGTGCCAGCACTTCTCAGGGGGTAGGCACCGGGGAGCTGTTTTTT. Translated, it gives CASTSQGVGTGELFF.

This clonotype was observed many times. The J gene is TRBJ1-2, the V gene TRBV15; D gene ambiguous. The CDR3 sequence is 12 residues long. V lost 3 bases to trimming and J lost 4 bases, with 6 bases between them. The V gene's germline CDR1 is LNHNV and CDR2 YYDKDF (reference sequence). CDR3 nucleotide sequence: TGTGCCACCAGCAGCCCAACCTATGGCTACACCTTC. It yields the protein CATSSPTYGYTF.

This sequence joins TRBV19 and TRBJ2-1; D is possibly TRBD1 or TRBD2 (5 bases each). The CDR3 loop spans 15 amino acids. Trimming cost V 4 bases and J 4 bases, with 14 bases left between them. The germline V gene encodes CDR1 LNHDA and CDR2 SQIVND (reference sequence). As DNA, the CDR3 is TGTGCCAGTAGTACAACAACGGGACCTTACAATGAGCAGTTCTTC. Translation: CASSTTTGPYNEQFF.

This clonotype was seen ten or more times. The rearrangement joins TRBV30 to TRBJ1-1; 7 bases fit TRBD1. This CDR3 has 12 residues. CDR1 GTSNPN and CDR2 SVGIG come from the germline V gene (reference sequence). V lost 4 bases and J lost 3; bases outside the gene matches: 2. The CDR3 reads CAWTGGHTEAFF. In DNA form, the CDR3 reads TGTGCCTGGACAGGGGGGCACACTGAAGCTTTCTTT.

This clonotype has at least ten counts. This chain connects TRBV12-3 or TRBV12-4 to TRBJ2-3; TRBD2 might be the D (5 bases). This CDR3 contains 16 residues. V was trimmed by 3 bases and J by 1 base, leaving 14 bases between them. CDR3 sequence (DNA): TGTGCCAGCAGTTTCGAGGGCGGCCTACGCACAGATACGCAGTATTTT. Protein sequence: CASSFEGGLRTDTQYF.

This clonotype has a handful of counts. The CDR3 sequence: CATSRSGQGKAGELFF. CDR3 nucleotides: TGTGCCACCAGCAGATCTGGACAGGGGAAAGCCGGGGAGCTGTTTTTT. The rearrangement uses TRBV15 and TRBJ2-2, with 9 bases matching TRBD1. This CDR3 region has 16 residues. Germline V gives CDR1 LNHNV, CDR2 YYDKDF (reference sequence). The ends lost 2 bases at V and 6 bases at J; junction bases unmatched: 7.

This chain connects TRBV6-1 to TRBJ1-4, with unresolved D. V was clipped by 4 bases and J by 0 bases, with 6 bases between them. This CDR3 is built from 14 residues. In germline, CDR1 is MNHNS, CDR2 SASEGT. CDR3 DNA sequence: TGTGCCAGCAGTGGCGCTGCAACTAATGAAAAACTGTTTTTT. Its translation is CASSGAATNEKLFF.

The chain is built from TRBV28 and TRBJ2-6; D is unclear. This CDR3 has 19 amino acids. Trimming removed 6 bases at V and 1 base at J, with 22 bases between. Germline CDR1 MDHEN, CDR2 SYDVKM. For the CDR3, the DNA is TGTGCCAGCAGCCACTTTTCGATTTCGAATATGTCTGGGGCCAACGTCCTGACTTTC. Amino acids: CASSHFSISNMSGANVLTF.

This clonotype was recorded a few times. The chain recombines TRBV7-3 with TRBJ2-4, with D possibly being TRBD1 (6 bases). With 5 bases removed from V and 0 bases from J, the gap between germline ends came to 14 bases. Germline CDR1 is SGHTA and CDR2 is FQGTGA. The CDR3 has 16 residues. CDR3 coding DNA: TGTGCCAGCAGCATCCAGGGGCCGCTAGCCAAAAACATTCAGTACTTC. It translates to CASSIQGPLAKNIQYF.

About this clonotype: One base away lies a much larger clone, so this may be a sequencing read error. This sequence joins TRBV5-1 and TRBJ2-7; 9 bases align to TRBD2. The germline V gene encodes CDR1 SGHRS and CDR2 YFSETQ. This CDR3 is 14 amino acids long. CDR3 sequence reads: CGSSPTSGLYEQYF. The CDR3 DNA reads TGCGGCAGCAGCCCGACTAGCGGTCTATACGAGCAGTACTTC.

The sample holds many counts of this clonotype. The junction shows a germline mismatch at one end, possibly a read error. The CDR3 reads CASSPGGQKNTEAFF. The CDR3 coding sequence is TGTGCCAGCTCACCAGGTGGGCAAAAGAACACTGAAGCTTTCTTT. This chain joins TRBV5-1 and TRBJ1-1; the D is unclear. The CDR3 is 15 residues long. CDR1 is SGHRS and CDR2 is YFSETQ in the germline V gene.

This clonotype was observed many times. The chain has TRBV18 and TRBJ2-3, with TRBD2 matching over 15 bases. Per germline, CDR1 KGHSH and CDR2 LQKENI. The CDR3 loop spans 17 amino acids. The trim removed 2 bases at V and 3 bases at J, leaving 3 bases unmatched. The CDR3 reads CASSPTGTSGRTDTQYF. DNA for the CDR3: TGTGCCAGCTCACCAACAGGGACTAGCGGGAGGACAGATACGCAGTATTTT.

The V gene is TRBV29-1, the J gene TRBJ1-2; D is perhaps TRBD1 (5 bases). Trimming removed 4 bases from V and 1 base from J, with 13 bases in between. The CDR3 totals 14 residues. CDR1 and CDR2 (germline): SQVTM, ANQGSEA. The CDR3 nucleotides read TGCAGCGTTGGGGACGCTCCCAATAACTATGGCTACACCTTC. Amino acids: CSVGDAPNNYGYTF.

The V call is TRBV6-2 or TRBV6-3, the J call TRBJ2-5; TRBD2 might be the D (6 bases). This CDR3 comprises 15 residues. CDR1 and CDR2 (germline): MNHEY, SVGEGT. V lost 2 bases and J 5 bases, leaving 15 bases between the germline ends. CDR3 sequence reads: CASSYPGLEGETQYF. The CDR3 coding sequence is TGTGCCAGCAGTTACCCCGGGCTGGAGGGGGAGACCCAGTACTTC.

This clonotype was seen ten or more times. The J gene is TRBJ2-3, the V gene TRBV7-2; perhaps TRBD2 as D (6 bases). This CDR3 comprises 15 residues. Looked up from germline, CDR1 is SGHTA and CDR2 is FQGNSA. Trimming shortened V by 5 bases and J by 0 bases, and 12 bases separated the two germline ends. For the CDR3, the DNA is TGTGCCAGCAGCAGCCCGGGACTCAGCACAGATACGCAGTATTTT. Residues: CASSSPGLSTDTQYF.

The chain joins TRBV20-1 to TRBJ2-1, with 7 bases lining up with TRBD2. Germline V CDR1 and CDR2: DFQATT, SNEGSKA (reference sequence). J was trimmed by 6 bases and V by 6 bases; bases with no gene match: 14. There are 15 residues in the CDR3. This chain's CDR3 is CSALGGGSVGNEQFF. In DNA, the CDR3 is TGCAGTGCCCTCGGTGGCGGGAGTGTGGGCAATGAGCAGTTCTTC.

This chain links TRBV6-2 or TRBV6-3 with TRBJ2-7; weak D call: TRBD1 (6 bases). The CDR3 runs to 13 residues. V was pared by 10 bases and J by 4 bases, with 17 bases between. The V gene's germline CDR1 is MNHEY and CDR2 SVGEGT. In DNA form, the CDR3 reads TGTGCCACCAGGGGTGATCGTAATTACGAGCAGTACTTC. The encoded protein is CATRGDRNYEQYF.

This clonotype was observed many times. The V call is TRBV6-1, the J call TRBJ2-3; 15 nucleotides agree with TRBD2. The CDR3 is made up of 16 amino acids. V shed 7 bases, J shed 4 bases, and the junction held 6 bases outside the gene matches. Per the germline V gene, CDR1 is MNHNS and CDR2 is SASEGT. The chain's CDR3 is CASNGLAGGPADTQYF. The CDR3 coding sequence is TGTGCCAGCAACGGACTAGCGGGAGGGCCGGCAGATACGCAGTATTTT.

This clonotype has at least ten counts. The rearrangement links TRBV20-1 to TRBJ2-5; tentative D call: TRBD2 (5 bases). This CDR3 has 15 residues. Trimming left V 0 bases short and J 2 bases short, with 13 bases between. Per the germline V gene, CDR1 is DFQATT and CDR2 is SNEGSKA (reference sequence). The DNA of the CDR3 is TGCAGTGCTAGAGACCTCGGACTCGTTCAAGAGACCCAGTACTTC. Encoded protein: CSARDLGLVQETQYF.